The 27 T cell receptor beta chains given below trace back to one sample, sequenced in a study of CD8+CD57+ T cells in acquired aplastic anemia (dated by TCRdb to the late 2010s). These reads were obtained on an Illumina HiSeq 2000. Genomic DNA served as template for TCR beta VDJ combination and CDR3 sequence profiling. TCRdb took the public reads, trimmed them with fastp at Q25, ran MiXCR for clone calling and kept in-frame beta chains. Rows with one shared CDR3 protein collapse into an entry with the most common genes and DNA. Recorded for this sample are fewer than 300,000 distinct CDR3 sequences; 82% of them occurred a single time. The ten top clones hold 35% to 50% of the sample. Flow cytometry had shown CD8+CD57+ cell expansion in the patients selected for sequencing. Sequencing was carried out using sorted CD4+, CD8+, or CD8+CD57+ T cells (not recorded which) from PBMCs. Source of these receptors: a human donor with aplastic anemia.

This chain connects TRBV5-1 to TRBJ2-1, with 8 nucleotides matching TRBD2. Germline loops: CDR1 SGHRS, CDR2 YFSETQ. The trim removed 0 bases at V and 8 bases at J, leaving 7 bases unmatched. The length of the CDR3 is 15 residues. CDR3 DNA sequence: TGCGCCAGCAGCTTGGCTCTAGCGGGCCGGGATGAGCAGTTCTTC. Translating gives CASSLALAGRDEQFF. The full variable domain, in which reference TRBV5-1 and TRBJ2-1 provide the parts outside the CDR3, is KAGVTQTPRYLIKTRGQQVTLSCSPISGHRSVSWYQQTPGQGLQFLFEYFSETQRNKGNFPGRFSGRQFSNSRSEMNVSTLELGDSALYLCASSLALAGRDEQFFGPGTRLTVL.

This clonotype was counted a few times. At one of its ends the junction is not consistent with the germline gene, which may arise from a read error. The V call is TRBV7-9, the J call TRBJ1-5; a weak D match, TRBD1 (6 bases). Per the germline V gene, CDR1 is SEHNR and CDR2 is FQNEAQ (reference sequence). This CDR3 has 14 amino acids. The CDR3 nucleotides are TGTGCCAGCAGCTTTCAAAGAAGCGGGGGGCCCGATGATTTT. Its protein product is CASSFQRSGGPDDF.

This clonotype has ten or more counts. The chain joins TRBV11-3 to TRBJ2-3, with 10 bases matching TRBD2. The germline gives CDR1 SGHNT, CDR2 YENEEA. The CDR3 sequence is 15 residues long. V trimming: 5 bases; J trimming: 5 bases; junction bases outside the gene matches: 7. CDR3 residues: CASSTLAGVVDTQYF. The DNA for the CDR3 is TGTGCCAGCAGCACCCTAGCGGGAGTCGTAGATACGCAGTATTTT.

The rearrangement links TRBV29-1 to TRBJ2-3; D might be TRBD1 or TRBD2, each matching 5 bases. Germline V gene lookup returns CDR1 SQVTM and CDR2 ANQGSEA. This CDR3 region has 13 residues. For the CDR3, the DNA is TGCAGTTATGACCAGGGAGTTACAGATACGCAGTATTTT. It specifies CSYDQGVTDTQYF.

This sequence joins TRBV11-3 and TRBJ2-1; D remains unclear. CDR1 and CDR2 from the germline V gene are SGHNT and YENEEA. Trimming pared 0 bases from V and 7 bases from J, leaving 13 bases between. This CDR3 region has 15 residues. CDR3 protein: CASSLDLRAGNEQFF. In nucleotides, the CDR3 is TGTGCCAGCAGCTTAGATCTGAGAGCTGGAAATGAGCAGTTCTTC.

Only one count was recorded for this clonotype. The V gene is TRBV11-3, the J gene TRBJ2-7; D call uncertain. V was trimmed by 0 bases and J by 2 bases, leaving 11 bases between them. The CDR3 consists of 15 residues. Germline CDR1 SGHNT, CDR2 YENEEA. CDR3 in DNA: TGTGCCAGCAGCTTAGAAGCGACAACGACCTACGAGCAGTACGTC. Protein product: CASSLEATTTYEQYV.

On this clonotype itself: One end of the junction fails to match germline, which may point to a read error. The chain carries TRBV7-6 and TRBJ2-7; D unclear. The CDR3 runs to 14 residues. Germline CDR1 SGHVS, CDR2 FNYEAQ. The CDR3 coding sequence is TGTGCCAGCAGCTTACCCCCCACAGATAAGCAGTATTTTTTC. Protein sequence: CASSLPPTDKQYFF.

The rearrangement uses TRBV9 and TRBJ2-3; 10 bases are shared with TRBD2. The CDR3 sequence is 14 residues long. CDR1 SGDLS and CDR2 YYNGEE come from the germline V gene. With V trimmed by 4 bases and J by 10 bases, 9 bases remained unmatched. The CDR3 spells CASSLAGGPESQYF. CDR3 DNA sequence: TGTGCCAGCAGCTTAGCGGGAGGTCCGGAGTCGCAGTATTTT.

The chain recombines TRBV7-8 with TRBJ2-1; 9 nucleotides align to TRBD2. The junction had 18 bases not matched to a gene; V was cut back by 5 bases and J by 16 bases. CDR1 SGHVS and CDR2 FQNEAQ come from the germline V gene. CDR3 length equals 15 residues. CDR3 residues: CASSITSGSDTQYFF. The DNA of the CDR3 is TGTGCCAGCAGCATAACTAGCGGGTCCGATACGCAGTATTTCTTC.

The chain joins TRBV2 to TRBJ2-7; the D is unclear. The CDR3 contains 14 residues. V gave up 6 bases and J gave up 3 bases, with 15 bases separating them. Germline V gene lookup returns CDR1 SNHLY and CDR2 FYNNEI. The CDR3 bases are TGTGCCAGCAGGAAAACGGACGGAAACTACGAGCAGTACTTC. Its protein product is CASRKTDGNYEQYF.

A word on this clonotype: The germline gene is not matched at one end of the junction; a read error may be the cause. CDR3 loop: CASGLAGGADNGYTF. The CDR3 nucleotides read TGTGCCAGCGGCTTAGCGGGGGGCGCCGATAATGGCTACACCTTC. The rearrangement joins TRBV7-8 to TRBJ1-2, with D tentatively TRBD1 (6 bases). The CDR3 contains 15 residues. Looked up from germline, CDR1 is SGHVS and CDR2 is FQNEAQ.

The gene calls are TRBV2 and TRBJ1-1; 7 nucleotides match TRBD1. The length of the CDR3 is 12 residues. With V trimmed by 6 bases and J by 5 bases, 3 bases remained unmatched. Germline V lookup: CDR1 SNHLY, CDR2 FYNNEI. CDR3 residues: CASSRTGTEAFF. CDR3 nucleotide sequence: TGTGCCAGCAGCAGGACAGGTACTGAAGCTTTCTTT.

This clonotype was recorded once. This chain joins TRBV6-6 and TRBJ1-4; no clear D. Trimming took 8 bases from V and 4 from J, leaving 23 bases between them. The CDR3 has 17 amino acids. From germline, CDR1 is MNHNY and CDR2 SVGAGI (reference sequence). The CDR3 loop reads CASPESPGEQINEKLFF. The CDR3 coding sequence is TGTGCCAGCCCTGAGTCTCCAGGAGAACAAATTAATGAAAAACTGTTTTTT.

The chain links TRBV7-3 to TRBJ2-5; tentative D call: TRBD1 (5 bases). The CDR3 sequence is 16 residues long. Germline V gives CDR1 SGHTA, CDR2 FQGTGA. V was clipped by 8 bases and J by 6 bases, with 25 bases between them. The CDR3 loop is CASGVGGGHLGKTQYF. CDR3 DNA sequence: TGTGCCAGCGGGGTGGGCGGCGGACACCTGGGGAAGACCCAGTACTTC.

In the case of this clonotype: It is likely a read error, because the conserved phenylalanine at the end of the CDR3 is missing. Because the CDR3's place on the DNA is in doubt, the DNA is left out and the CDR3 is given as listed by TCRdb. The chain links TRBV9 to TRBJ2-3; TRBD1, the D gene given by the table, was not confirmed from the DNA. Inclusive of both ends, the CDR3 amounts to 13 amino acids. Germline V CDR1 and CDR2: SGDLS, YYNGEE. CDR3 amino acids: CDSGGAGNIQYFG.

The chain has TRBV9 and TRBJ2-1; D is undetermined. Germline-derived CDR1 and CDR2 are SGDLS and YYNGEE. The CDR3 contains 16 residues. V was shortened by 2 bases and J by 9 bases, with 21 bases between the two germline ends. CDR3 in DNA: TGTGCCAGCAGCGTGTCGTCAGGAACGCGATATTTTGAGCAGTTCTTC. The encoded protein is CASSVSSGTRYFEQFF.

On this clonotype: Likely a read error: the CDR3 ends without its conserved phenylalanine or tryptophan. Because the CDR3's place on the DNA is in doubt, the DNA is left out and the CDR3 is given as listed by TCRdb. The rearrangement uses TRBV7-8 and TRBJ2-3; no check of the table's D call, TRBD1, against the DNA was made. CDR1 SGHVS and CDR2 FQNEAQ come from the germline V gene. The CDR3 length equals 13 residues, ends included. The CDR3 protein is CASGDAGTDAQYY.

In this sample, this clonotype turned up a few times. Sequence at one end of the junction differs from germline and may be a read error. V gene TRBV11-2 combines with J gene TRBJ2-3, with 7 bases that match TRBD2. Germline CDR1 reads SGHAT; CDR2 reads FQNNGV. CDR3 size: 14 residues. CDR3 sequence reads: CASSLAGDADTQYF. The CDR3, as DNA: TGTGCTAGCAGCTTAGCGGGCGATGCCGATACGCAGTATTTT.

The V and J genes are TRBV7-9 and TRBJ2-1; D is perhaps TRBD1 or TRBD2 (5 bases each). The CDR3 length is 16 residues. The V end was cut by 5 bases, the J end by 12 bases, with 26 bases between. Germline V gives CDR1 SEHNR, CDR2 FQNEAQ (reference sequence). The CDR3 DNA reads TGTGCCAGCAGCCCCCCAGGGCGCGGGCGGTGCGTTGGGCAGTTCTTC. Protein sequence: CASSPPGRGRCVGQFF.

The chain joins TRBV2 to TRBJ1-2; D possibly corresponds to TRBD1 (5 bases). V was trimmed by 6 bases and J by 6 bases, leaving 23 bases between them. This CDR3 has 16 amino acids. From germline, CDR1 is SNHLY and CDR2 FYNNEI. CDR3 DNA sequence: TGTGCCAGCAGCTGGGTGAGGGACGGGCACGTAGATGGCTACACCTTC. Translation: CASSWVRDGHVDGYTF.

The chain has TRBV7-9 and TRBJ2-5; 7 bases match TRBD2. The CDR3 is made up of 15 amino acids. The ends lost 5 bases at V and 1 base at J; junction bases unmatched: 7. Germline V gene lookup returns CDR1 SEHNR and CDR2 FQNEAQ (reference sequence). In DNA form, the CDR3 reads TGTGCCAGCAGCGGGGGTCGCGGGGGCCAAGAGACCCAGTACTTC. This codes for CASSGGRGGQETQYF.

The chain recombines TRBV2 with TRBJ2-7; D remains ambiguous. Deletions cut 6 bases from V and 3 bases from J, with 3 bases between. The germline V gene has CDR1 SNHLY and CDR2 FYNNEI. This CDR3 is built from 10 residues. Here the CDR3 DNA reads TGTGCCAGCAGGGTCTACGAGCAGTACTTC. It yields the protein CASRVYEQYF.

Regarding this clonotype: The DNA is left out, because the CDR3 cannot be placed on it with certainty; the CDR3 is given as TCRdb lists it. The chain uses TRBV15 and TRBJ2-7; TRBD2, as called in the table, went unchecked against the DNA. CDR1 is LNHNV and CDR2 is YYDKDF in the germline V gene (reference sequence). The length of the CDR3 is 18 amino acids, counting both ends. CDR3 residues: CATSGRGLGSHQYFGPGF.

This rearrangement joins TRBV7-9 to TRBJ2-7; 8 bases are shared with TRBD2. With V trimmed by 3 bases and J by 3 bases, 16 bases remained unmatched. Germline V gives CDR1 SEHNR, CDR2 FQNEAQ (reference sequence). The CDR3 runs 18 residues. The CDR3, as DNA: TGTGCCAGCAGCTTTCATAGAAGCGGGGGAACCCATTACTACGAGCAGTACGTC. Its protein product is CASSFHRSGGTHYYEQYV.

This clonotype was recorded once. J is TRBJ1-1 and V is TRBV7-9, with D perhaps TRBD1 (5 bases). The CDR3 loop spans 16 amino acids. CDR1 is SEHNR and CDR2 is FQNEAQ in the germline V gene (reference sequence). With 3 bases removed from V and 11 bases from J, the gap between germline ends came to 25 bases. The CDR3 spells CASSFTRSGGSDEAFF. CDR3 in DNA: TGTGCCAGCAGCTTTACAAGAAGCGGGGGGAGCGATGAGGCTTTCTTT.

The chain uses TRBV7-2 and TRBJ2-5; TRBD1 might be the D (6 bases). Germline-derived CDR1 and CDR2 are SGHTA and FQGNSA. CDR3 length: 12 residues. The V end was cut by 8 bases, the J end by 14 bases, with 21 bases between. As DNA, the CDR3 is TGTGCCAGCCGCGCGGCACAGGGCTATGGCTACTTC. This codes for CASRAAQGYGYF.

A remark on this clonotype: Because it lacks the conserved phenylalanine or tryptophan at the end, this CDR3 is likely a read error. This chain joins TRBV2 and TRBJ2-1; 7 bases match TRBD1. CDR1 and CDR2 (germline): SNHLY, FYNNEI. This CDR3 spans 15 amino acids. CDR3 nucleotide sequence: TGTGCCAGTAGTGTAGACAGGGAAGCCTACCCCCAGCAGTTCTGC. It translates to CASSVDREAYPQQFC.